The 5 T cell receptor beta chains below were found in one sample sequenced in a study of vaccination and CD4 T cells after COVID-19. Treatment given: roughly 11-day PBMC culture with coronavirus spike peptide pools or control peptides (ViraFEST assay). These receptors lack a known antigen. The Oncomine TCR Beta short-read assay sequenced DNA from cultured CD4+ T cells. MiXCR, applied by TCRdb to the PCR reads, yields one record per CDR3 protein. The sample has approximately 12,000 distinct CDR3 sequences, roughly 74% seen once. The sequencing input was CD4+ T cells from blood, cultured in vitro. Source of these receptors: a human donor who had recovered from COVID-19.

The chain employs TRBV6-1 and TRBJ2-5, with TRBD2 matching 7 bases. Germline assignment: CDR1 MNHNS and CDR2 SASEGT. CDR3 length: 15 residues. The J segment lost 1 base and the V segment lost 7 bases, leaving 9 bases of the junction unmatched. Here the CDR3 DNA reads TGTGCCAGCAAGAGGCGCGGGAGCTCCCAAGAGACCCAGTACTTC. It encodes CASKRRGSSQETQYF.

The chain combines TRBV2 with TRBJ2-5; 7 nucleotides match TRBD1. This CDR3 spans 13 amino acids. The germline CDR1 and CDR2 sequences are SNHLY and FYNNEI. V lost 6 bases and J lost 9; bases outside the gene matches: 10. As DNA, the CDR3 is TGTGCCAGCAGAGGGGACAGCCCCCAGCCCCAGTACTTC. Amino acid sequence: CASRGDSPQPQYF.

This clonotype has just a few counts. The CDR3 loop is CASSDSSGRRYEQYF. CDR3 sequence (DNA): TGTGCCAGCAGTGACTCCAGCGGGAGGCGCTACGAGCAGTACTTC. The gene calls are TRBV2 and TRBJ2-7, with 9 nucleotides matching TRBD2. This CDR3 is built from 15 residues. Germline loops: CDR1 SNHLY, CDR2 FYNNEI. J was trimmed by 3 bases and V by 3 bases; bases with no gene match: 6.

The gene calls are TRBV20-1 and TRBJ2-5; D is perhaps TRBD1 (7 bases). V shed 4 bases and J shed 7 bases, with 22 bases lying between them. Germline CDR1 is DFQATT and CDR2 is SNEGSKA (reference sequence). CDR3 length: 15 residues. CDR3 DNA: TGCAGTGCTACCTCAGGGGGGACCCAAAGAGGGACCCAGTACTTC. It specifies CSATSGGTQRGTQYF.

The CDR3 DNA sequence: TGTGCCAGCAGCGGATCAGGGGATGGGAACACTGAAGCTTTCTTT. It yields the protein CASSGSGDGNTEAFF. The chain recombines TRBV9 with TRBJ1-1, with a possible D match to TRBD1 (6 bases). V shed 3 bases and J shed 1 base, with 13 bases lying between them. Germline V gene sequence: CDR1 SGDLS, CDR2 YYNGEE. The CDR3 totals 15 residues.